This T cell receptor beta chain was documented in a study of T cell responses to AZD1222 COVID-19 vaccine. General study findings and limits: Among vaccine-associated CD4 TCRs, coverage spanned spike, with dominance at 160-218 and 743-854. None of the repertoires were sampled until the peak T cell response had passed.

The CDR3 has 12 residues. The germline V and J ends were trimmed by 8 bases and 9 bases, with 14 bases remaining between them. Germline V gene data show CDR1 as SNHLY and CDR2 as FYNNEI. Notes on this clone: Its specificity is not known.

This table comes from immunoSEQ multiplex PCR, and its TCRdb copy is limited to in-frame clones, with some not included. Altogether 75,000 to 100,000 clones are present, over 85% being singletons, with the ten largest covering approximately 12%. The starting material was peripheral blood, obtained on day 0 of AZD1222 vaccination. The clonotype originates from an adult in good health. The genes are TRBV2 and TRBJ2-1; D is perhaps TRBD1 (5 bases). CDR3 sequence reads: CASHRSQGEQFF. The DNA of the CDR3 is TGTGCCAGCCACCGTAGTCAGGGTGAGCAGTTCTTC. Full variable domain (outside the CDR3, taken from reference TRBV2 and TRBJ2-1): EPEVTQTPSHQVTQMGQEVILRCVPISNHLYFYWYRQILGQKVEFLVSFYNNEISEKSEIFDDQFSVERPDGSNFTLKIRSTKLEDSAMYFCASHRSQGEQFFGPGTRLTVL.